This T cell receptor beta chain was sequenced for a study of cytotoxic CD8 clonotypes in ibrutinib-treated CLL. Study summary: Partial response occurred in approximately 25 patients and complete response in 2; at median about 72 months, about 14 remained remitted and approximately twelve progressed. Samples had a mean of roughly 260,000 productive templates and tens of thousands of productive rearrangements. General study findings and limits: Rare overall, public clonotypes shrank or held steady under therapy.

A remark on this clone: Its target is unknown.

J gave up 14 bases and V 4 bases, and 8 bases lay outside the gene matches. This CDR3 is 12 amino acids long. Looked up from germline, CDR1 is SGHKS and CDR2 is YYEKEE (reference sequence). The data were produced by immunoSEQ multiplex PCR, yet TCRdb's version contains in-frame clones alone and is incomplete. Of 110,000 to 150,000 clones in the sample, about 75% were seen once. This receptor was identified in a human donor with chronic lymphocytic leukemia. This sequence joins TRBV5-5 and TRBJ1-4, with TRBD1 matching 7 bases. The material was PBMCs, obtained after 24 months of ibrutinib treatment. The chain's CDR3 is CASSHRGDSLFF. CDR3 nucleotide sequence: TGTGCCAGCAGCCACCGGGGGGACAGTCTGTTTTTT.